The 10 T cell receptor beta chains below were found in one sample sequenced in a study of cytomegalovirus exposure and HLA in healthy donors (dated by TCRdb to about 2017). The library came from the immunoSEQ multiplex PCR assay. For the multiplex PCR, a mixture combining 60 forward primers for TCR Vbeta segments and 13 reverse primers for TCR Jbeta segments was used. In its TCRdb copy, this immuneACCESS table keeps in-frame sequences only and misses some clones. Where compared with another copy, unresolved V genes explain less than half of these, and the others have no known cause. This sample's table contains fewer than 85,000 clones. The top ten constitute approximately 15% of the sample. The specimen was PBMCs. The origin of the receptors is a man over 45 in good health and CMV-seropositive.

The rearrangement joins TRBV28 to TRBJ1-4; D gene unclear. The CDR3 sequence is 14 residues long. V lost 7 bases and J 7 bases, leaving 16 bases between the germline ends. Germline loops: CDR1 MDHEN, CDR2 SYDVKM. CDR3 loop: CASTLEFRTEKLFF. The CDR3 coding sequence is TGTGCCAGCACCCTGGAGTTCCGCACTGAAAAACTGTTTTTT. The full variable domain, in which reference TRBV28 and TRBJ1-4 provide the parts outside the CDR3, is DVKVTQSSRYLVKRTGEKVFLECVQDMDHENMFWYRQDPGLGLRLIYFSYDVKMKEKGDIPEGYSVSREKKERFSLILESASTNQTSMYLCASTLEFRTEKLFFGSGTQLSVL.

This chain links TRBV28 with TRBJ1-2; D perhaps matches TRBD1 (5 bases). Per the germline V gene, CDR1 is MDHEN and CDR2 is SYDVKM. The V and J ends lost 6 bases and 2 bases respectively, with 19 bases between them. The CDR3 has 16 residues. The CDR3 nucleotides read TGTGCCAGCAGCCTACCGACGGACGGGGGAAACTATGGCTACACCTTC. This codes for CASSLPTDGGNYGYTF.

The chain has TRBV18 and TRBJ2-3; D gene ambiguous. V was pared by 0 bases and J by 1 base, with 8 bases between. The CDR3 runs to 15 residues. Germline-derived CDR1 and CDR2 are KGHSH and LQKENI. The CDR3 bases are TGTGCCAGCTCACCACCCCCCCCGGGCACAGATACGCAGTATTTT. Its protein product is CASSPPPPGTDTQYF.

V is TRBV18 and J is TRBJ2-1, with 11 bases fitting TRBD2. Trimming took 3 bases from V and 15 from J; bases not matched to a gene: 7. In germline, CDR1 is KGHSH, CDR2 LQKENI. The CDR3 loop spans 13 amino acids. This CDR3 reads CASSPGLAENLFF. The CDR3 DNA reads as TGTGCCAGCTCACCGGGACTAGCGGAAAACTTGTTCTTC.

The chain links TRBV18 to TRBJ2-1; 9 bases map to TRBD2. The V gene end was trimmed by 2 bases and the J gene end by 3 bases; junction bases not matched to a gene: 2. This CDR3 contains 15 residues. Germline CDR1 reads KGHSH; CDR2 reads LQKENI. CDR3 residues: CASSPRAGGYNEQFF. The CDR3 nucleotides read TGTGCCAGCTCACCAAGAGCGGGGGGCTACAATGAGCAGTTCTTC.

The rearrangement uses TRBV5-1 and TRBJ2-1, with TRBD2 identical over 7 bases. Germline V gene data show CDR1 as SGHRS and CDR2 as YFSETQ. J was trimmed by 0 bases and V by 2 bases; bases with no gene match: 2. The CDR3 is made up of 15 amino acids. CDR3 amino acids: CASSFGGSSYNEQFF. The CDR3 DNA reads as TGCGCCAGCAGCTTCGGGGGGAGCTCCTACAATGAGCAGTTCTTC.

The J gene is TRBJ1-1, the V gene TRBV6-5, with 11 bases lining up with TRBD1. Per germline, CDR1 MNHEY and CDR2 SVGAGI. Unmatched junction bases numbered 4, after V lost 6 bases and J lost 4 bases. The CDR3 contains 14 residues. Written as DNA, the CDR3 is TGTGCCAGCAGAATGGGACAGGGGGGCACTGAAGCTTTCTTT. This codes for CASRMGQGGTEAFF.

This chain links TRBV5-5 with TRBJ2-1; 9 nucleotides match TRBD2. This CDR3 has 14 residues. V trimming: 0 bases; J trimming: 7 bases; junction bases outside the gene matches: 2. Germline V gene data show CDR1 as SGHKS and CDR2 as YYEKEE (reference sequence). The CDR3 DNA reads as TGTGCCAGCAGCTTGGGGACTAGCGATAATGAGCAGTTCTTC. Its translation: CASSLGTSDNEQFF. The full variable domain, with the rest looked up from reference TRBV5-5 and TRBJ2-1, is DAGVTQSPTHLIKTRGQQVTLRCSPISGHKSVSWYQQVLGQGPQFIFQYYEKEERGRGNFPDRFSARQFPNYSSELNVNALLLGDSALYLCASSLGTSDNEQFFGPGTRLTVL.

This chain connects TRBV28 to TRBJ1-2; D not certain. From germline, CDR1 is MDHEN and CDR2 SYDVKM. The V end was cut by 10 bases, the J end by 2 bases, with 11 bases between. The length of the CDR3 is 12 residues. The CDR3 region is CATLPRNYGYTF. The CDR3 coding sequence is TGTGCCACCCTACCCCGAAACTATGGCTACACCTTC.

CDR3 in DNA: TGTGCCAGCAGAAAGGCAGGGGAGAGCTCCTACGAGCAGTACTTC. Its translation is CASRKAGESSYEQYF. This rearrangement joins TRBV25-1 to TRBJ2-7; D is possibly TRBD1 (6 bases). V lost 6 bases to trimming and J lost 0 bases, with 15 bases between them. The CDR3 extends over 15 amino acids. Germline V gene lookup returns CDR1 MGHDK and CDR2 SYGVNS.